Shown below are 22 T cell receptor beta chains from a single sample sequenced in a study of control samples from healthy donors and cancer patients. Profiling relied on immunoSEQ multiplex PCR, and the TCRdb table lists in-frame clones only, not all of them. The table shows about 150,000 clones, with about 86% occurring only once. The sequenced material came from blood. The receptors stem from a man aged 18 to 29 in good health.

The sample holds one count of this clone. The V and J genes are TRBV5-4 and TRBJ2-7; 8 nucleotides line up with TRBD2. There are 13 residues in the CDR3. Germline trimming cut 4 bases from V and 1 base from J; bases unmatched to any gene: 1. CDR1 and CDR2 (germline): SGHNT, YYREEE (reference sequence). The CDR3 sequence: CASSRGGSYEQYF. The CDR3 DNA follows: TGTGCCAGCAGCCGGGGGGGGTCCTACGAGCAGTACTTC.

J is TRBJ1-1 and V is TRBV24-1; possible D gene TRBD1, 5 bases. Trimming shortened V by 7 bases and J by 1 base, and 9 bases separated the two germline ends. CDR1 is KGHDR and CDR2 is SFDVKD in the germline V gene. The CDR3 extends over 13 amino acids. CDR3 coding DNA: TGTGCCACCAGGAGAACAGGGAACACTGAAGCTTTCTTT. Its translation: CATRRTGNTEAFF.

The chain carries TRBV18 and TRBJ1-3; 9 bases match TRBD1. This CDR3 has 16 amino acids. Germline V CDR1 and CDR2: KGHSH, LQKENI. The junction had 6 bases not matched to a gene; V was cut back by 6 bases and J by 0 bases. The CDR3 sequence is CASSHGQGNSGNTIYF. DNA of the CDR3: TGTGCCAGCTCCCATGGACAGGGGAACTCTGGAAACACCATATATTTT.

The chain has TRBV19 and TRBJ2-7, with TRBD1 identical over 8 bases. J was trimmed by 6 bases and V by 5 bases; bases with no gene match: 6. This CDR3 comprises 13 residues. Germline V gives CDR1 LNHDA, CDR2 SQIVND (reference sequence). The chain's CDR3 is CASSPPGQVEQYF. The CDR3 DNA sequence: TGTGCCAGTAGTCCGCCGGGACAGGTCGAGCAGTACTTC.

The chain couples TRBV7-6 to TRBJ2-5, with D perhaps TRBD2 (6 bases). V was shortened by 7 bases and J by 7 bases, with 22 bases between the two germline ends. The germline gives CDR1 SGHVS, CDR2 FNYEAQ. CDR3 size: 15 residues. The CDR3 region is CASTPLRGAGGTQYF. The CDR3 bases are TGTGCCAGCACCCCTTTAAGGGGCGCCGGGGGGACCCAGTACTTC.

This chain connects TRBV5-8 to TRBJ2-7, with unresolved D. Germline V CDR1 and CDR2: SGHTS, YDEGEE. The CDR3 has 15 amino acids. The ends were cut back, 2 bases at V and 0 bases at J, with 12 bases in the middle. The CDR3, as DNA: TGTGCCAGCAGCTTAGGGCAGGAGTTCTCCTACGAGCAGTACTTC. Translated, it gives CASSLGQEFSYEQYF.

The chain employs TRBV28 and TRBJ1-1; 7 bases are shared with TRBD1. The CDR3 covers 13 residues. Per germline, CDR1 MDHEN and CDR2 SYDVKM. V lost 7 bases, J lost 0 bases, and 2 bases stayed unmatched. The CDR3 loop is CASTGTVNTEAFF. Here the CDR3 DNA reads TGTGCCAGCACCGGGACAGTGAACACTGAAGCTTTCTTT.

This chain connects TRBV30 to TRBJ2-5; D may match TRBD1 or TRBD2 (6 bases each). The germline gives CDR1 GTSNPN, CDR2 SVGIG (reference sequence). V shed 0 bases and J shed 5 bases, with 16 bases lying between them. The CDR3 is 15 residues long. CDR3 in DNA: TGTGCCTGGAGTGTAGGGGGTAGCGGCTACGAGACCCAGTACTTC. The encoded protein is CAWSVGGSGYETQYF.

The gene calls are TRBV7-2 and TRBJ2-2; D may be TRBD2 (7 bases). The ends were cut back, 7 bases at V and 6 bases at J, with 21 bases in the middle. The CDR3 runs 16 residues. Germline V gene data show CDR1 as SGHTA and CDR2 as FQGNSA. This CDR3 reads CASNRGARGSPGELFF. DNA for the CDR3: TGTGCCAGCAACCGGGGGGCTCGAGGTAGTCCCGGGGAGCTGTTTTTT.

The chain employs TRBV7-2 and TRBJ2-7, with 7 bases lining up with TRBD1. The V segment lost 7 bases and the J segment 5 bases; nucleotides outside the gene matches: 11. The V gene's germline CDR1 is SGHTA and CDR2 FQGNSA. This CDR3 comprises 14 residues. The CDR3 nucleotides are TGTGCCAGCATCCTGACAGGGCTCATTCACGAGCAGTACTTC. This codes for CASILTGLIHEQYF.

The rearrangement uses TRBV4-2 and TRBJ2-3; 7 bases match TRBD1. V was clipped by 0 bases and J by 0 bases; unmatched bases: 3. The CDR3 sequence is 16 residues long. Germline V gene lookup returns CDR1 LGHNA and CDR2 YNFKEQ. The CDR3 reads CASSQERGPSTDTQYF. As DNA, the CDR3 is TGTGCCAGCAGCCAAGAGAGGGGGCCCAGCACAGATACGCAGTATTTT.

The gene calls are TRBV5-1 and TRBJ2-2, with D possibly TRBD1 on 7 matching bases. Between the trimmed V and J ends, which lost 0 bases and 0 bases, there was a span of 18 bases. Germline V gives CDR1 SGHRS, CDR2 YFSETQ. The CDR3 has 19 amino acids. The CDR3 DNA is TGCGCCAGCAGCTTGGACGGAGGGGACAGCCCGACGAACACCGGGGAGCTGTTTTTT. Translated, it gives CASSLDGGDSPTNTGELFF.

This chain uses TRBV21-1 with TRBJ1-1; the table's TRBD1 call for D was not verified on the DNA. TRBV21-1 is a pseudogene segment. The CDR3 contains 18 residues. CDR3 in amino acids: CASSTKRSGQGNSTEAFF. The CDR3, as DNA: TGTGCCAGCAGCACGAAAAGATCCGGACAGGGGAATAGCACTGAAGCTTTCTTT.

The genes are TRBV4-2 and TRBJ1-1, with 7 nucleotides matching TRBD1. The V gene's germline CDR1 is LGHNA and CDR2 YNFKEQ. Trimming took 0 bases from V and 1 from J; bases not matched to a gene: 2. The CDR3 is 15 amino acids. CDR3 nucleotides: TGTGCCAGCAGCCAAGAAACAGGGGAGAACACTGAAGCTTTCTTT. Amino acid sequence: CASSQETGENTEAFF.

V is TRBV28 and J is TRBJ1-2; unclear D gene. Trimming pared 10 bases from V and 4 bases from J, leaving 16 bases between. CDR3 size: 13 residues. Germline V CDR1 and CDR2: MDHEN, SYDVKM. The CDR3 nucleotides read TGTGCCACCTTCGATGGGTTCTTCTATGGCTACACCTTC. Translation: CATFDGFFYGYTF.

CDR3 sequence: CATSDPRAEGEKLFF. The CDR3 region has the DNA TGTGCCACCAGTGACCCCAGGGCTGAGGGTGAAAAACTGTTTTTT. V usage is TRBV24-1 and J usage is TRBJ1-4; tentatively, D is TRBD1 (5 bases). The CDR3 length is 15 residues. Trimming left V 4 bases short and J 7 bases short, with 15 bases between. Germline CDR1 and CDR2: KGHDR and SFDVKD.

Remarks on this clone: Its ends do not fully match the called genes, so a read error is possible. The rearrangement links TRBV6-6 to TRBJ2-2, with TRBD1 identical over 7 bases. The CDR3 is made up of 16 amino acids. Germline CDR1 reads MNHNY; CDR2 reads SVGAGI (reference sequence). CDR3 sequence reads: CAGSWGGTDNTGELFF. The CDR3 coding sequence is TGTGCCGGCAGTTGGGGTGGGACAGACAACACCGGGGAGCTGTTTTTT.

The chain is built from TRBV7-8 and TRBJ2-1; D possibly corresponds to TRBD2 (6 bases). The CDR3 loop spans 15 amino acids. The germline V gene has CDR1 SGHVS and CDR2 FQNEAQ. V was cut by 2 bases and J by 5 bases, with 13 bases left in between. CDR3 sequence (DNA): TGTGCCAGCAGCTTAACGGGGGACCTTCACAATGAGCAGTTCTTC. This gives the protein CASSLTGDLHNEQFF.

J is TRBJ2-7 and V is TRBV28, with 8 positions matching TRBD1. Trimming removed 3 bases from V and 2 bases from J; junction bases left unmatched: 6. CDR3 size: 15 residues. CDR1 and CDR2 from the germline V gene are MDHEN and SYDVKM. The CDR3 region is CASSFGTGPTYEQYF. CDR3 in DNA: TGTGCCAGCAGTTTCGGGACAGGTCCTACCTACGAGCAGTACTTC.

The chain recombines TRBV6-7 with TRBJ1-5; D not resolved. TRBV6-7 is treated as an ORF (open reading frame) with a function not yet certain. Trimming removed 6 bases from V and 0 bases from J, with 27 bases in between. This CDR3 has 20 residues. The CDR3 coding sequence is TGTGCCAGCAGGGAAATAGGATTAGACCCTTACGAAAATAGCAATCAGCCCCAGCATTTT. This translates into CASREIGLDPYENSNQPQHF.

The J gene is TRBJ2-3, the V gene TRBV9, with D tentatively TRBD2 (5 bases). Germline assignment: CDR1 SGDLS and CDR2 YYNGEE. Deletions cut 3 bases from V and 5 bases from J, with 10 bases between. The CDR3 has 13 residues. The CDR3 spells CASSGGPGDTQYF. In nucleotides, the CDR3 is TGTGCCAGCAGCGGAGGGCCCGGAGATACGCAGTATTTT. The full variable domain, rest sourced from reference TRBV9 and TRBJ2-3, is DSGVTQTPKHLITATGQRVTLRCSPRSGDLSVYWYQQSLDQGLQFLIQYYNGEERAKGNILERFSAQQFPDLHSELNLSSLELGDSALYFCASSGGPGDTQYFGPGTRLTVL.

The CDR3 loop reads CASSVLQGTYEQYF. The DNA for the CDR3 is TGTGCCAGCAGTGTTCTCCAGGGGACATACGAGCAGTACTTC. The rearrangement joins TRBV25-1 to TRBJ2-7, with D maybe TRBD1 (6 bases). The germline V and J ends were trimmed by 4 bases and 4 bases, with 14 bases remaining between them. Germline V gene lookup returns CDR1 MGHDK and CDR2 SYGVNS. The CDR3 consists of 14 residues.